The 11 T cell receptor beta chains listed next were all sequenced from one sample in a study of blood T cell repertoires in COVID-19. Assay: immunoSEQ multiplex PCR; the TCRdb copy retains only in-frame clones and omits some. Of 130,000 to 150,000 clones in the sample, just under 90% were seen once. The sample taken for sequencing was peripheral blood. Every receptor here comes from a woman aged 40 to 50 with acute or convalescent COVID-19.

The gene calls are TRBV2 and TRBJ1-4; 8 bases match TRBD1. The CDR3 is made up of 14 amino acids. V gave up 5 bases and J gave up 7 bases; unmatched junction bases: 6. CDR1 is SNHLY, CDR2 FYNNEI, per germline. Here the CDR3 DNA reads TGTGCCAGCAGTTATACGACAGGGGTTGAAAAACTGTTTTTT. Its protein is CASSYTTGVEKLFF.

The chain employs TRBV19 and TRBJ1-2, with 8 bases that match TRBD1. The V gene's germline CDR1 is LNHDA and CDR2 SQIVND (reference sequence). The CDR3 length is 12 residues. Losses at the gene ends were 9 bases for V and 2 bases for J; bases not matched to a gene: 2. The CDR3 DNA follows: TGTGCCAGCAGGGGGCTCAACTATGGCTACACCTTC. Translated, it gives CASRGLNYGYTF.

The V and J genes are TRBV12-3 or TRBV12-4 and TRBJ2-2, with D unresolved. Trimming pared 3 bases from V and 13 bases from J, leaving 9 bases between. The CDR3 consists of 11 residues. CDR3 sequence reads: CASSLTRRLFF. The CDR3 DNA reads as TGTGCCAGCAGTTTGACTCGGCGGCTGTTTTTT.

The chain employs TRBV28 and TRBJ2-3; D unclear. The length of the CDR3 is 17 residues. Germline V gene lookup returns CDR1 MDHEN and CDR2 SYDVKM. Trimming stripped 6 bases from V and 0 bases from J, with 19 bases between. The DNA of the CDR3 is TGTGCCAGCAGCACCAACCTTGAACTACCTAGCACAGATACGCAGTATTTT. Its protein is CASSTNLELPSTDTQYF.

This sequence joins TRBV30 and TRBJ2-7; possible D gene TRBD1, 6 bases. The length of the CDR3 is 13 residues. Trimming shortened V by 2 bases and J by 0 bases, and 8 bases separated the two germline ends. CDR1 and CDR2 (germline): GTSNPN, SVGIG (reference sequence). The CDR3 sequence: CAWSQGLSYEQYF. Here the CDR3 DNA reads TGTGCCTGGAGTCAGGGGCTCTCCTACGAGCAGTACTTC.

The chain carries TRBV7-2 and TRBJ2-5; maybe TRBD1 (6 bases). Germline assignment: CDR1 SGHTA and CDR2 FQGNSA. The V end lost 5 bases, the J end lost 5 bases, and 15 bases lay between the germline ends. The CDR3 is 14 amino acids. The CDR3 reads CASSPWDTAETQYF. The DNA for the CDR3 is TGTGCCAGCAGCCCCTGGGACACTGCGGAGACCCAGTACTTC. Complete variable domain (other parts from reference TRBV7-2 and TRBJ2-5): GAGVSQSPSNKVTEKGKDVELRCDPISGHTALYWYRQSLGQGLEFLIYFQGNSAPDKSGLPSDRFSAERTGGSVSTLTIQRTQQEDSAVYLCASSPWDTAETQYFGPGTRLLVL.

The chain carries TRBV7-2 and TRBJ2-1; TRBD2 aligns across 15 bases. The CDR3 runs to 19 residues. CDR1 is SGHTA, CDR2 FQGNSA, per germline. J lost 7 bases, V lost 0 bases, and 10 bases had no gene match. CDR3 residues: CASSLAGGLAGGRQNEQFF. CDR3 bases: TGTGCCAGCAGCTTAGCGGGGGGACTAGCGGGAGGTCGACAGAATGAGCAGTTCTTC.

The CDR3 loop reads CASSTPGTRGETQYF. Written as DNA, the CDR3 is TGTGCCAGCAGCACCCCCGGGACTAGAGGAGAGACCCAGTACTTC. The rearrangement uses TRBV9 and TRBJ2-5, with TRBD2 matching 8 bases. The germline V gene has CDR1 SGDLS and CDR2 YYNGEE. The CDR3 extends over 15 amino acids. Unmatched junction bases numbered 9, after V lost 4 bases and J lost 4 bases.

This sequence joins TRBV14 and TRBJ1-2, with 7 bases fitting TRBD1. V trimming: 2 bases; J trimming: 7 bases; junction bases outside the gene matches: 7. CDR3 length: 14 residues. Germline lookup yields CDR1 SGHDN and CDR2 FVKESK. This CDR3 reads CASSQSYRGSGYTF. The CDR3 region has the DNA TGTGCCAGCAGCCAATCTTACAGGGGCTCTGGCTACACCTTC.

The chain employs TRBV18 and TRBJ1-3, with D unclear. The CDR3 contains 16 residues. The germline gives CDR1 KGHSH, CDR2 LQKENI. V lost 3 bases and J lost 0, with 12 bases in between. The CDR3 sequence: CASSPGRVHSGNTIYF. The CDR3 coding sequence is TGTGCCAGCTCACCGGGGAGAGTTCACTCTGGAAACACCATATATTTT.

V usage is TRBV11-2 and J usage is TRBJ2-7; D is perhaps TRBD2 (5 bases). The germline CDR1 and CDR2 sequences are SGHAT and FQNNGV. V lost 2 bases and J lost 6, with 8 bases in between. This CDR3 has 12 amino acids. The CDR3 nucleotides read TGTGCCAGCAGCTTATACAGCGGCGAGCAGTACTTC. This gives the protein CASSLYSGEQYF.